These 22 T cell receptor beta chains were sequenced from one sample in a study of response to subunit inactivated influenza vaccine. TCRdb independently ran MiXCR on the RT-PCR reads; one entry per CDR3 protein. The sample contains over 750,000 distinct CDR3 sequences, 21% of which appear only once. Source: PBMCs from blood, taken less than 6 days after vaccination. The receptors shown here come from a man aged 50-59 years who received an inactivated influenza vaccine.

The V and J genes are TRBV12-3 or TRBV12-4 and TRBJ1-1; D may be TRBD1 (6 bases). Trimming took 6 bases from V and 2 from J, leaving 22 bases between them. This CDR3 is 17 amino acids long. The CDR3 region has the DNA TGTGCCAGCAGCCTATCCTTTGGGGGCGAGGGAAACACTGAAGCTTTCTTT. Protein sequence: CASSLSFGGEGNTEAFF.

The CDR3 DNA follows: TGTGCCAGCAGCCAAGGGCCAGCGGGGGGGCCCGGGGAGCTGTTTTTT. As protein: CASSQGPAGGPGELFF. V usage is TRBV4-2 and J usage is TRBJ2-2; 10 nucleotides align to TRBD2. The J segment lost 6 bases and the V segment lost 1 base, leaving 5 bases of the junction unmatched. Germline V gives CDR1 LGHNA, CDR2 YNFKEQ. The CDR3 covers 16 residues.

This chain links TRBV5-1 with TRBJ1-2, with D possibly being TRBD1 (6 bases). Trimming took 4 bases from V and 2 from J, leaving 15 bases between them. This CDR3 region has 15 residues. Per the germline V gene, CDR1 is SGHRS and CDR2 is YFSETQ. CDR3 DNA: TGCGCCAGCAGCAGGGGACAAACCTCGAACTATGGCTACACCTTC. Translating it yields CASSRGQTSNYGYTF.

The chain links TRBV4-3 to TRBJ2-1, with D perhaps TRBD2 (5 bases). The ends were cut back, 1 base at V and 8 bases at J, with 12 bases in the middle. The CDR3 extends over 14 amino acids. Germline CDR1 LGHNA, CDR2 YSLEER. Written as DNA, the CDR3 is TGCGCCAGCAGCCAAGTGGTCGGGATCGATGAGCAGTTCTTC. It yields the protein CASSQVVGIDEQFF.

The CDR3 DNA follows: TGCGCCAGCAGCTTGGGGAGCGGGAGCATCTATGAGCAGTTCTTC. It specifies CASSLGSGSIYEQFF. The chain links TRBV5-1 to TRBJ2-1; TRBD2 agrees at 8 bases. The V gene end was trimmed by 0 bases and the J gene end by 8 bases; junction bases not matched to a gene: 7. Germline V gene data show CDR1 as SGHRS and CDR2 as YFSETQ. CDR3 length: 15 amino acids.

This clonotype showed up just once. V and J are TRBV19 and TRBJ2-7, with a possible D match to TRBD2 (5 bases). This CDR3 has 13 amino acids. The V gene's germline CDR1 is LNHDA and CDR2 SQIVND (reference sequence). Trimming cost V 6 bases and J 3 bases, with 12 bases left between them. The CDR3 region is CASSQDYFYEQYF. CDR3 nucleotides: TGTGCCAGTAGCCAAGACTATTTCTACGAGCAGTACTTC.

This clonotype was counted only a few times. The V gene is TRBV11-1, the J gene TRBJ2-5; 10 nucleotides match TRBD2. Germline V lookup: CDR1 SGHAT, CDR2 FQDESV (reference sequence). V lost 3 bases, J lost 9 bases, and 19 bases stayed unmatched. The CDR3 spans 18 residues. CDR3 region: CASSFSASGGTSASAQYF. CDR3 nucleotide sequence: TGTGCCAGCAGCTTCTCCGCCTCCGGGGGGACTAGCGCTTCGGCCCAGTACTTC.

The chain has TRBV11-2 and TRBJ2-5; TRBD1 matches 9 bases. This CDR3 is built from 16 residues. V was clipped by 4 bases and J by 5 bases; unmatched bases: 11. Germline V gene sequence: CDR1 SGHAT, CDR2 FQNNGV. In DNA, the CDR3 is TGTGCCAGCAGCTCATTCGAACAGGGGGCTGGGGAGACCCAGTACTTC. This sequence encodes CASSSFEQGAGETQYF.

This chain connects TRBV20-1 to TRBJ2-7; D is possibly TRBD1 (6 bases). The V end lost 0 bases, the J end lost 2 bases, and 14 bases lay between the germline ends. CDR1 and CDR2 (germline): DFQATT, SNEGSKA (reference sequence). CDR3 length equals 15 residues. The CDR3 DNA sequence: TGCAGTGCTAGAGATGCCGCAGGGGATCCCTACGAGCAGTACTTC. Translating gives CSARDAAGDPYEQYF.

In this sample, this clonotype turned up a few times. This sequence joins TRBV5-6 and TRBJ2-1; D is unclear. V gave up 4 bases and J gave up 16 bases, with 21 bases separating them. CDR1 SGHDT and CDR2 YYEEEE come from the germline V gene. The CDR3 spans 13 residues. The CDR3 sequence: CASSILSVEHPFF. The CDR3 DNA sequence: TGTGCCAGCAGCATTCTCTCCGTTGAGCATCCTTTCTTC.

This clonotype was seen more than once but under ten times. The V and J genes are TRBV7-2 and TRBJ2-7; a weak D match, TRBD2 (6 bases). The V end lost 6 bases, the J end lost 4 bases, and 22 bases lay between the germline ends. The CDR3 runs to 16 residues. Germline CDR1 SGHTA, CDR2 FQGNSA. The DNA for the CDR3 is TGTGCCAGCAGTACGAGTAGGGGAGGATACGTATACGAGCAGTACTTC. Translated: CASSTSRGGYVYEQYF.

The table lists this clonotype with a few counts. The V call is TRBV28, the J call TRBJ2-7; D may be TRBD2 (6 bases). The V gene lost 6 bases and the J gene lost 7 bases, with 16 bases spanning the gap. CDR3 size: 13 residues. CDR1 is MDHEN and CDR2 is SYDVKM in the germline V gene. CDR3 coding DNA: TGTGCCAGCAGCAGGACTATGCGGATGGAGCAGTACTTC. Its protein is CASSRTMRMEQYF.

The chain carries TRBV4-1 and TRBJ2-5, with TRBD2 as a possible D gene (6 bases). The V gene's germline CDR1 is MGHRA and CDR2 YSYEKL. Trimming took 4 bases from V and 5 from J, leaving 23 bases between them. There are 17 residues in the CDR3. In DNA form, the CDR3 reads TGCGCCAGCAGCCCGGTAGGGCGTCGGCGGGGCGGGGAGACCCAGTACTTC. Translation: CASSPVGRRRGGETQYF.

The chain couples TRBV7-2 to TRBJ2-1; 10 nucleotides line up with TRBD2. Germline values: CDR1 SGHTA, CDR2 FQGNSA. Trimming at V came to 0 bases and at J to 6 bases, leaving 5 bases not matched to a gene. The CDR3 runs to 16 residues. The CDR3 nucleotides read TGTGCCAGCAGCTTAGCAACTAGCGGGGTCGGCAATGAGCAGTTCTTC. Encoded protein: CASSLATSGVGNEQFF.

This clonotype was counted ten times or more. The rearrangement joins TRBV5-6 to TRBJ2-2; D is unresolved. The V gene's germline CDR1 is SGHDT and CDR2 YYEEEE. Trimming cost V 4 bases and J 4 bases, with 5 bases left between them. This CDR3 spans 12 amino acids. The CDR3 reads CASSTITGELFF. The CDR3 coding sequence is TGTGCCAGCAGCACAATCACCGGGGAGCTGTTTTTT.

This clonotype was observed once. The chain combines TRBV12-3 or TRBV12-4 with TRBJ2-4; D ambiguous. The CDR3 is made up of 16 amino acids. The V and J ends lost 1 base and 1 base respectively, with 11 bases between them. The CDR3 is CASSLGSRVAKNIQYF. The CDR3 region has the DNA TGTGCCAGCAGTTTAGGCTCCCGTGTTGCCAAAAACATTCAGTACTTC.

This chain uses TRBV29-1 with TRBJ1-1; no definite D call. CDR1 SQVTM and CDR2 ANQGSEA come from the germline V gene. The CDR3 covers 11 residues. V gave up 4 bases and J gave up 4 bases, with 7 bases separating them. Here the CDR3 DNA reads TGCAGCGTTGTTTTGCGCACTGAAGCTTTCTTT. Encoded protein: CSVVLRTEAFF.

This clonotype has only one observation. This chain uses TRBV5-8 with TRBJ2-1; 12 positions agree with TRBD1. This CDR3 region has 14 residues. The V segment lost 2 bases and the J segment 9 bases; nucleotides outside the gene matches: 3. Germline V CDR1 and CDR2: SGHTS, YDEGEE. DNA for the CDR3: TGTGCCAGCAGCTTCGGGACAGGGGGCACTGAGCAGTTCTTC. It yields the protein CASSFGTGGTEQFF. The full variable domain, its missing parts supplied by reference TRBV5-8 and TRBJ2-1, is EAGVTQSPTHLIKTRGQQATLRCSPISGHTSVYWYQQALGLGLQFLLWYDEGEERNRGNFPPRFSGRQFPNYSSELNVNALELEDSALYLCASSFGTGGTEQFFGPGTRLTVL.

The chain carries TRBV20-1 and TRBJ2-1, with 7 bases identical to TRBD2. V lost 3 bases to trimming and J lost 1 base; unmatched junction nucleotides: 3. There are 14 residues in the CDR3. CDR1 and CDR2 (germline): DFQATT, SNEGSKA (reference sequence). CDR3 nucleotide sequence: TGCAGTGCTAGGCGCGGGGGATCCTACAATGAGCAGTTCTTC. It codes for CSARRGGSYNEQFF.

This clonotype showed up just a few times. The rearrangement links TRBV6-1 to TRBJ2-2; TRBD1 matches 7 bases. V was clipped by 6 bases and J by 7 bases; unmatched bases: 11. Germline lookup yields CDR1 MNHNS and CDR2 SASEGT. This CDR3 contains 15 residues. CDR3 region: CASRPRQGSHGELFF. CDR3 sequence (DNA): TGTGCCAGCAGACCCCGACAGGGTTCTCACGGGGAGCTGTTTTTT.

The V gene is TRBV7-8, the J gene TRBJ2-6; either TRBD1 or TRBD2 may supply D (5 bases each). V lost 6 bases, J lost 0 bases, and 12 bases lay in between. Looked up from germline, CDR1 is SGHVS and CDR2 is FQNEAQ. CDR3 size: 16 residues. CDR3 amino acids: CASRPGPTSGANVLTF. The DNA for the CDR3 is TGTGCCAGCAGGCCGGGACCTACCTCTGGGGCCAACGTCCTGACTTTC.

The gene calls are TRBV20-1 and TRBJ2-7, with D maybe TRBD1 (6 bases). V lost 4 bases and J 3 bases, leaving 16 bases between the germline ends. The germline V gene encodes CDR1 DFQATT and CDR2 SNEGSKA (reference sequence). The CDR3 spans 14 residues. The chain's CDR3 is CSATLTGKLYEQYF. CDR3 sequence (DNA): TGCAGTGCTACCCTCACAGGGAAACTCTACGAGCAGTACTTC.